This T cell receptor beta chain emerged from a study of blood T cell repertoires in COVID-19. The overall study: Both acute and convalescent COVID-19 samples were obtained from the United States, Italy and Spain. PBMCs, B-cell-depleted T cells, or T cells provided the cDNA or gDNA that made up the material.

The CDR3 is 12 residues long. Germline CDR1 and CDR2: WSHSY and SAAADI. Between the trimmed V and J ends, which lost 2 bases and 8 bases, there was a span of 6 bases. In the original analysis: How many nucleated cells were present was estimated from reference gene primer amplification. Generated by immunoSEQ multiplex PCR, the TCRdb table keeps only in-frame clones and is missing some. D and trimming come from the DNA, and the V and J calls and clone size come from that table. The sample contains about 92,000 clones, over 75% of which appear only once. The sequenced sample consisted of peripheral blood. The receptor comes from a woman aged 80 or over with active or convalescent COVID-19. The rearrangement links TRBV10-2 to TRBJ1-4; no reliable D call. Written as DNA, the CDR3 is TGCGCCAGCAGTGAGGGCATGGAAAAACTGTTTTTT. It translates to CASSEGMEKLFF.